This TCR beta chain was captured by sequencing in a study of CXCR3-negative and CXCR3-positive naive CD8 T cells. Regarding the study as a whole: Comparably high diversity was seen in both naive subsets, and much lower diversity in memory CD8+ cells. CXCR3-negative naive cells had less hydrophobic TRB CDR3s than did CXCR3-positive naive cells. For naive cells, CXCR3-negative and CXCR3-positive subsets had similar TRBV-TRBJ usage; for memory cells, usage differed.

Germline-derived CDR1 and CDR2 are MDHEN and SYDVKM. The CDR3 totals 17 residues. cDNA libraries for TRB were generated by 5' RACE incorporating UMI labels. After re-calling the 5' RACE reads, TCRdb lists one entry per CDR3 protein, DNA absent. The record lists 55,000 to 65,000 distinct CDR3 sequences, of which the ten most abundant hold about 4.5%. Details on this clonotype: Its antigen is still unknown.

The sequenced material came from naive CXCR3- CD8+ T cells from blood. Subset noted: CD45RO-CCR7+CD27+CD95- naive CD8+ T cells lacking CXCR3 (TNR3-). This rearrangement joins TRBV28 to TRBJ2-1; the TCRdb call, TRBD2, lacks DNA for checking. This TCR was recovered from a human donor in good health. Some clones in this sample may be carry-over from other donors' samples. CDR3 in amino acids: CASSITLAGGRNNEQFF.